This passage covers 3 T cell receptor beta chains from one sample sequenced in a study of blood T cells in healthy people across ages. The authors ran a second PCR of about 7 to 11 cycles using a sample-barcoded 5' primer and a J-beta primer mix. TCRdb re-called the 5' RACE reads with MiXCR, one entry per CDR3 protein. The table records about 2 million distinct CDR3 sequences, roughly 50% of them present only once. The sequenced sample consisted of blood. All receptors come from a middle-aged woman in good health.

This clonotype has more than one count but fewer than ten. This rearrangement joins TRBV6-5 to TRBJ2-1; 7 nucleotides align to TRBD2. Germline V lookup: CDR1 MNHEY, CDR2 SVGAGI. The V gene end was trimmed by 2 bases and the J gene end by 5 bases; junction bases not matched to a gene: 6. The CDR3 totals 15 residues. CDR3 loop: CASSYTRGVDNEQFF. CDR3 sequence (DNA): TGTGCCAGCAGTTACACACGGGGGGTCGACAATGAGCAGTTCTTC.

The chain carries TRBV29-1 and TRBJ2-1; 11 positions match TRBD2. Near its end, the DNA agrees better with TRBJ2-7, so the J call may be wrong. From germline, CDR1 is SQVTM and CDR2 ANQGSEA. The CDR3 has 14 amino acids. The CDR3 sequence: CSALAGGAYNEQYF. The CDR3 DNA reads as TGCAGCGCGCTAGCGGGGGGAGCCTACAATGAGCAGTACTTC.

This clonotype appeared a few times. The V and J genes are TRBV12-3 or TRBV12-4 and TRBJ2-5, with D hard to call. Trimming took 3 bases from V and 4 from J, leaving 9 bases between them. The CDR3 length is 13 residues. The CDR3 sequence: CASSLFSGETQYF. CDR3 bases: TGTGCCAGCAGTTTGTTTTCGGGAGAGACCCAGTACTTC.